This TCR beta chain was observed in a study of blood T cells in healthy people across ages. A J-beta primer mix and a sample-barcoded 5' primer were used in a second PCR of about 7 to 11 cycles. TCRdb analysed the 5' RACE reads with MiXCR anew, one entry per CDR3 protein. Of more than 750,000 distinct CDR3 sequences in the sample, about 28% were seen once. Trimming pared 10 bases from V and 8 bases from J, leaving 11 bases between. The germline V gene has CDR1 KGHDR and CDR2 SFDVKD. The CDR3 has 11 residues. This clonotype was counted many times. These data also featured in a second study, about T cells of mothers and their children. Per that paper: For cDNA synthesis, the complete extracted RNA was used (approximately 1.4 ug per 15 ul). Researchers found no T cell clones that were persistent and microchimeric.

This rearrangement joins TRBV24-1 to TRBJ2-1; TRBD1 might be the D (6 bases). Material for sequencing was blood. The TCR comes from a middle-aged woman in good health. CDR3 residues: CATGQTDEQFF. The CDR3 DNA reads as TGTGCCACAGGACAGACTGATGAGCAGTTCTTC.